The 16 T cell receptor beta chains given below trace back to one sample, sequenced in a study of blood T cells in healthy people across ages. A second PCR of about 7 to 11 cycles used a sample-barcoded 5' primer and a J-beta primer mix. MiXCR was run by TCRdb on the 5' RACE reads, yielding one entry per CDR3 protein. The top ten clones hold roughly 34% of a sample with about 640,000 distinct CDR3 sequences, roughly 58% of them seen once. The sample consisted of blood. Every receptor here comes from a man aged 60 to 69 in good health.

This chain uses TRBV4-2 with TRBJ2-5, with TRBD2 matching over 11 bases. The CDR3 loop spans 15 amino acids. The V segment lost 1 base and the J segment 3 bases; nucleotides outside the gene matches: 1. Per germline, CDR1 LGHNA and CDR2 YNFKEQ. The CDR3 here is CASSQGGLAEETQYF. CDR3 DNA sequence: TGTGCCAGCAGCCAAGGGGGACTAGCGGAAGAGACCCAGTACTTC.

The chain recombines TRBV7-8 with TRBJ2-3, with no clear D. Germline V gives CDR1 SGHVS, CDR2 FQNEAQ. V lost 1 base, J lost 7 bases, and 12 bases lay in between. The CDR3 runs to 14 residues. DNA for the CDR3: TGTGCCAGCAGCTTAGGTCCCGGTGGATATACGCAGTATTTT. It codes for CASSLGPGGYTQYF.

This clonotype was counted a single time. The rearrangement uses TRBV15 and TRBJ1-4; 8 bases match TRBD1. Germline V gene sequence: CDR1 LNHNV, CDR2 YYDKDF (reference sequence). V trimming: 0 bases; J trimming: 8 bases; junction bases outside the gene matches: 11. The CDR3 sequence is 17 residues long. In DNA form, the CDR3 reads TGTGCCACCAGCAGAGATCTGGCCACAGGGGGTACGGAAAAACTGTTTTTT. Protein sequence: CATSRDLATGGTEKLFF.

In its sample, this clonotype was seen a few times. The gene calls are TRBV7-9 and TRBJ2-3; 9 bases map to TRBD2. The length of the CDR3 is 14 residues. Germline V lookup: CDR1 SEHNR, CDR2 FQNEAQ (reference sequence). Losses at the gene ends were 5 bases for V and 7 bases for J; bases not matched to a gene: 7. The CDR3, as DNA: TGTGCCAGCAGCCCGGGACTAGCCGCATATACGCAGTATTTT. It encodes CASSPGLAAYTQYF.

The chain uses TRBV10-3 and TRBJ2-7; a possible D gene is TRBD1 (6 bases). The V gene lost 7 bases and the J gene lost 5 bases, with 18 bases spanning the gap. Germline CDR1 and CDR2: ENHRY and SYGVKD. The CDR3 length is 14 residues. DNA for the CDR3: TGTGCCATCACTAGACAGGCGGCGAGCGACGAGCAGTACTTC. This translates into CAITRQAASDEQYF.

A note on this clonotype: Its ends do not fully match the called genes, so a read error is possible. The rearrangement links TRBV24-1 to TRBJ1-5; unclear D gene. CDR1 is KGHDR and CDR2 is SFDVKD in the germline V gene. The CDR3 runs 14 residues. CDR3 sequence: CAPSDTVGNRPQHF. The CDR3 DNA is TGTGCCCCCAGTGATACGGTTGGCAATCGGCCCCAGCATTTT.

This clonotype appeared once. V and J are TRBV2 and TRBJ2-6; D is possibly TRBD1 (5 bases). This CDR3 comprises 13 residues. Looked up from germline, CDR1 is SNHLY and CDR2 is FYNNEI. Trimming cost V 6 bases and J 9 bases, with 12 bases left between them. In DNA, the CDR3 is TGTGCCAGCAGCCAGACAGATTTCAACGTCCTGACTTTC. Protein: CASSQTDFNVLTF.

This clonotype has just a few counts. The V and J genes are TRBV5-1 and TRBJ2-1; 8 bases fit TRBD1. This CDR3 is built from 15 residues. CDR1 and CDR2 from the germline V gene are SGHRS and YFSETQ. V lost 0 bases, J lost 5 bases, and 4 bases stayed unmatched. The CDR3: CASSLAGQGNNEQFF. The CDR3 region has the DNA TGCGCCAGCAGCTTGGCTGGACAGGGAAACAATGAGCAGTTCTTC. Based on the CDR3 plus reference TRBV5-1 and TRBJ2-1, the full variable domain is KAGVTQTPRYLIKTRGQQVTLSCSPISGHRSVSWYQQTPGQGLQFLFEYFSETQRNKGNFPGRFSGRQFSNSRSEMNVSTLELGDSALYLCASSLAGQGNNEQFFGPGTRLTVL.

There are a few counts of this clonotype. V usage is TRBV5-1 and J usage is TRBJ1-6; TRBD1 might be the D (5 bases). This CDR3 is built from 15 residues. The germline V gene encodes CDR1 SGHRS and CDR2 YFSETQ. V lost 3 bases and J 5 bases, leaving 12 bases between the germline ends. Here the CDR3 DNA reads TGCGCCAGCAGCTGGACCGGGGGGAATAATTCACCCCTCCACTTT. The encoded protein is CASSWTGGNNSPLHF.

This chain joins TRBV29-1 and TRBJ1-2; 7 nucleotides align to TRBD1. V was pared by 7 bases and J by 3 bases, with 8 bases of the junction left unmatched. Germline assignment: CDR1 SQVTM and CDR2 ANQGSEA. CDR3 length: 13 amino acids. The chain's CDR3 is CSGAGQGDYGYTF. CDR3 bases: TGCAGCGGCGCGGGGCAGGGGGACTATGGCTACACCTTC.

The rearrangement uses TRBV11-2 and TRBJ2-1; TRBD1 or TRBD2 may be the D gene (6 bases each). The V end lost 5 bases, the J end lost 1 base, and 12 bases lay between the germline ends. Germline CDR1 and CDR2: SGHAT and FQNNGV. The length of the CDR3 is 15 residues. The CDR3 bases are TGTGCCAGCAGCCACGAAGGGGGGTCCTACAATGAGCAGTTCTTC. Protein: CASSHEGGSYNEQFF.

This clonotype was seen a handful of times. A much larger clone sits a single nucleotide away, making a read error possible. The chain combines TRBV15 with TRBJ2-5, with D uncertain. This CDR3 is built from 16 residues. With 0 bases removed from V and 2 bases from J, the gap between germline ends came to 13 bases. CDR1 and CDR2 (germline): LNHNV, YYDKDF (reference sequence). This CDR3 is CATSRDECGMQETQYF. The CDR3 coding sequence is TGTGCCACCAGCAGAGATGAGTGTGGAATGCAAGAGACCCAGTACTTC.

The chain is built from TRBV7-6 and TRBJ2-5, with 11 bases aligning to TRBD1. CDR1 and CDR2 from the germline V gene are SGHVS and FNYEAQ. This CDR3 contains 17 residues. V shed 1 base and J 5 bases; nucleotides not matched to a gene: 9. CDR3 protein: CASSLVPRTGGGETQYF. For the CDR3, the DNA is TGTGCCAGCAGCTTAGTTCCCCGGACAGGGGGCGGCGAGACCCAGTACTTC.

The chain combines TRBV5-1 with TRBJ1-1; no clear D. Trimming left V 0 bases short and J 6 bases short, with 12 bases between. CDR1 SGHRS and CDR2 YFSETQ come from the germline V gene. This CDR3 region has 14 residues. Here the CDR3 DNA reads TGCGCCAGCAGCTTGGCCCCCCTTAACGCTGAAGCTTTCTTT. Translating it yields CASSLAPLNAEAFF.

The CDR3 loop is CASSQEPGGFYEQYF. DNA of the CDR3: TGCGCCAGCAGCCAAGAGCCGGGGGGCTTCTACGAGCAGTACTTC. The chain recombines TRBV4-1 with TRBJ2-7, with D possibly matching TRBD2 (7 bases). The CDR3 sequence is 15 residues long. V was shortened by 0 bases and J by 3 bases, with 12 bases between the two germline ends. From germline, CDR1 is MGHRA and CDR2 YSYEKL.

DNA of the CDR3: TGTGCCAGCAGTCTCAGCGGGGAGGTGACCCAGTACTTC. It translates to CASSLSGEVTQYF. The rearrangement links TRBV7-7 to TRBJ2-5; the match to TRBD2 covers 7 bases. V was pared by 6 bases and J by 7 bases, with 8 bases of the junction left unmatched. This CDR3 is built from 13 residues. Germline V lookup: CDR1 SSHAT, CDR2 FNYEAQ (reference sequence). The whole variable domain, remainder taken from reference TRBV7-7 and TRBJ2-5, is GAGVSQSPRYKVTKRGQDVTLRCDPISSHATLYWYQQALGQGPEFLTYFNYEAQPDKSGLPSDRFSAERPEGSISTLTIQRTEQRDSAMYRCASSLSGEVTQYFGPGTRLLVL.